The 20 T cell receptor beta chains below were found in one sample sequenced in a study of human T cells and chemical hapten exposure. Regarding time point: patch test 1, 2 weeks after DPC sensitization. As for treatment: therapeutic diphenylcyclopropenone sensitization with weekly scalp DPC. TCRdb used MiXCR to reprocess the RACE reads, holding one entry per CDR3 protein. This table has roughly 190,000 distinct CDR3 sequences, around 20% appearing once. The input for sequencing was whole blood, taken in connection with sensitization to the hapten diphenylcyclopropenone (DPC). Receptor source: a woman aged 45-65 years with alopecia areata. Some clones in this sample may be carry-over from other donors' samples.

This clonotype was counted a few times. The chain is built from TRBV29-1 and TRBJ2-1; D assignment may be TRBD1 or TRBD2 (6 bases each). In germline, CDR1 is SQVTM, CDR2 ANQGSEA. The CDR3 consists of 19 residues. V lost 2 bases and J lost 4, with 27 bases in between. In nucleotides, the CDR3 is TGCAGCGTTGAAAAGGGATGGGAGGTCTATCCTAGGGGGTACAATGAGCAGTTCTTC. Encoded protein: CSVEKGWEVYPRGYNEQFF.

The J gene is TRBJ1-1, the V gene TRBV20-1, with 7 nucleotides matching TRBD1. CDR1 is DFQATT and CDR2 is SNEGSKA in the germline V gene (reference sequence). V shed 8 bases and J 2 bases; nucleotides not matched to a gene: 14. This CDR3 is 15 amino acids long. The chain's CDR3 is CSPSVVRGLNTEAFF. The CDR3 nucleotides are TGCAGTCCCTCCGTCGTAAGGGGGCTCAACACTGAAGCTTTCTTT.

This chain uses TRBV6-5 with TRBJ2-2; 10 bases align to TRBD2. CDR3 length: 14 amino acids. The germline V gene has CDR1 MNHEY and CDR2 SVGAGI. With 10 bases clipped from V and 5 bases from J, the junction kept 7 bases outside the gene matches. CDR3 amino acids: CATYSGRRTGELFF. The CDR3 bases are TGTGCCACCTATAGCGGGAGGAGAACCGGGGAGCTGTTTTTT.

This clonotype was recorded a few times. V is TRBV11-2 and J is TRBJ2-5; 8 nucleotides align to TRBD2. The CDR3 is 18 residues long. Trimming removed 0 bases from V and 2 bases from J; junction bases left unmatched: 11. CDR1 SGHAT and CDR2 FQNNGV come from the germline V gene. The CDR3 sequence: CASSLDGGGLVGQETQYF. The CDR3 DNA is TGTGCCAGCAGCTTAGATGGGGGGGGACTAGTGGGACAAGAGACCCAGTACTTC.

This clonotype appeared many times. The gene calls are TRBV28 and TRBJ1-2, with a possible D match to TRBD1 (6 bases). From germline, CDR1 is MDHEN and CDR2 SYDVKM. Deletions cut 7 bases from V and 3 bases from J, with 21 bases between. The CDR3 is made up of 16 amino acids. The CDR3 spells CASISPGDTFDYGYTF. CDR3 bases: TGTGCCAGCATAAGCCCTGGGGACACCTTCGACTATGGCTACACCTTC.

The J gene is TRBJ2-1, the V gene TRBV6-2 or TRBV6-3, with D possibly being TRBD2 (5 bases). Germline V gene data show CDR1 as MNHEY and CDR2 as SVGEGT. Between the trimmed V and J ends, which lost 10 bases and 2 bases, there was a span of 15 bases. The CDR3 sequence is 14 residues long. DNA for the CDR3: TGTGCCATTTCGCCTGCGGGCGCCTACAATGAGCAGTTCTTC. Protein sequence: CAISPAGAYNEQFF.

The table lists this clonotype with a few counts. The rearrangement uses TRBV5-1 and TRBJ2-7; maybe TRBD1 (5 bases). The ends were cut back, 7 bases at V and 3 bases at J, with 11 bases in the middle. CDR1 and CDR2 from the germline V gene are SGHRS and YFSETQ. The CDR3 length is 12 residues. CDR3: CASGETGYEQYF. The CDR3 bases are TGCGCCAGCGGCGAAACAGGCTACGAGCAGTACTTC.

This clonotype was counted a few times. The rearrangement links TRBV20-1 to TRBJ2-1, with unresolved D. The CDR3 is 12 amino acids. V was shortened by 6 bases and J by 4 bases, with 10 bases between the two germline ends. Germline values: CDR1 DFQATT, CDR2 SNEGSKA (reference sequence). CDR3 sequence: CSAGKGYNEQFF. In DNA, the CDR3 is TGCAGTGCCGGAAAGGGTTACAATGAGCAGTTCTTC.

The chain is built from TRBV5-1 and TRBJ2-1; TRBD1 might be the D (5 bases). CDR3 length: 15 residues. CDR1 and CDR2 from the germline V gene are SGHRS and YFSETQ. V shed 0 bases and J shed 9 bases, with 16 bases lying between them. In nucleotides, the CDR3 is TGCGCCAGCAGCTTGGAATTTCTAGGGGCCCGTGAGCAGTTCTTC. Protein: CASSLEFLGAREQFF.

This clonotype occurred a few times. The V gene is TRBV29-1, the J gene TRBJ2-3; 8 bases are shared with TRBD1. V lost 5 bases and J lost 6; bases outside the gene matches: 4. This CDR3 has 12 amino acids. CDR1 and CDR2 (germline): SQVTM, ANQGSEA. The CDR3 sequence: CSVPGGVDTQYF. CDR3 in DNA: TGCAGCGTTCCAGGGGGCGTCGATACGCAGTATTTT.

The rearrangement uses TRBV5-5 and TRBJ2-3, with a possible D match to TRBD2 (7 bases). The length of the CDR3 is 17 residues. V lost 4 bases to trimming and J lost 1 base, with 19 bases between them. Germline V lookup: CDR1 SGHKS, CDR2 YYEKEE (reference sequence). DNA of the CDR3: TGTGCCAGCAGCCACGGGAGGACGGGGGGCCGCACAGATACGCAGTATTTT. It encodes CASSHGRTGGRTDTQYF.

This clonotype was recorded a few times. V usage is TRBV10-3 and J usage is TRBJ1-3, with D perhaps matching TRBD1 (6 bases). From germline, CDR1 is ENHRY and CDR2 SYGVKD. The CDR3 is 17 amino acids. The V end was cut by 3 bases, the J end by 3 bases, with 18 bases between. CDR3 in amino acids: CAISESDSLRDGNTIYF. The DNA of the CDR3 is TGTGCCATCAGTGAATCGGACAGCCTTAGAGATGGAAACACCATATATTTT.

The chain links TRBV6-5 to TRBJ2-1; D call uncertain. The CDR3 contains 11 residues. In germline, CDR1 is MNHEY, CDR2 SVGAGI. Trimming took 6 bases from V and 4 from J, leaving 4 bases between them. CDR3 bases: TGTGCCAGCAGGAAATACAATGAGCAGTTCTTC. Residues: CASRKYNEQFF.

The V gene is TRBV7-6, the J gene TRBJ2-5; 11 bases match TRBD1. Germline values: CDR1 SGHVS, CDR2 FNYEAQ. The trim removed 5 bases at V and 7 bases at J, leaving 12 bases unmatched. CDR3 length: 16 amino acids. The CDR3 region has the DNA TGTGCCAGCAGCCCTGAGGCGCGGACAGGGGGCTGGACCCAGTACTTC. This sequence encodes CASSPEARTGGWTQYF.

Only a few counts were recorded for this clonotype. The chain uses TRBV10-1 and TRBJ2-3; TRBD2 aligns across 8 bases. The CDR3 has 13 residues. Germline V gene lookup returns CDR1 WNHNN and CDR2 SYGVQD (reference sequence). The ends lost 3 bases at V and 7 bases at J; junction bases unmatched: 3. The CDR3 reads CASSESGRHTQYF. The DNA for the CDR3 is TGCGCCAGCAGTGAAAGCGGGAGACATACGCAGTATTTT.

The CDR3 sequence is CSARGTARDNGYTF. As DNA, the CDR3 is TGCAGTGCTAGAGGGACAGCCCGCGATAATGGCTACACCTTC. The chain employs TRBV20-1 and TRBJ1-2; weak D call: TRBD1 (6 bases). CDR1 is DFQATT and CDR2 is SNEGSKA in the germline V gene (reference sequence). The ends were cut back, 1 base at V and 6 bases at J, with 15 bases in the middle. The CDR3 runs 14 residues.

This clonotype was counted between two and nine times. The chain links TRBV20-1 to TRBJ2-5; no firm D call. V shed 5 bases and J shed 5 bases, with 15 bases lying between them. The CDR3 covers 13 residues. Germline CDR1 DFQATT, CDR2 SNEGSKA (reference sequence). The CDR3: CSASRSILETQYF. As DNA, the CDR3 is TGCAGTGCTTCCCGTTCAATCCTGGAGACCCAGTACTTC.

In its sample, this clonotype was seen a few times. This chain links TRBV2 with TRBJ2-1; 10 nucleotides line up with TRBD2. The CDR3 totals 13 residues. Unmatched junction bases numbered 2, after V lost 6 bases and J lost 6 bases. Germline CDR1 is SNHLY and CDR2 is FYNNEI. The CDR3 DNA is TGTGCCAGCAGGGAGCGGGAGGGCAATGAGCAGTTCTTC. Protein product: CASREREGNEQFF.

There are a few counts of this clonotype. The chain joins TRBV2 to TRBJ1-1, with D hard to call. Germline CDR1 and CDR2: SNHLY and FYNNEI. This CDR3 has 10 amino acids. Trimming took 4 bases from V and 6 from J, leaving 3 bases between them. CDR3 residues: CASSVPEAFF. CDR3 DNA sequence: TGTGCCAGCAGTGTCCCTGAAGCTTTCTTT.

The chain recombines TRBV7-2 with TRBJ1-3; TRBD1 agrees at 8 bases. The CDR3 is 15 residues long. The germline V gene has CDR1 SGHTA and CDR2 FQGNSA. The junction had 7 bases not matched to a gene; V was cut back by 1 base and J by 8 bases. The CDR3 sequence: CASSLERTGLDTIYF. Written as DNA, the CDR3 is TGTGCCAGCAGCTTAGAGCGGACAGGGTTAGACACCATATATTTT. Combining the CDR3 with reference TRBV7-2 and TRBJ1-3 gives the whole variable domain GAGVSQSPSNKVTEKGKDVELRCDPISGHTALYWYRQSLGQGLEFLIYFQGNSAPDKSGLPSDRFSAERTGGSVSTLTIQRTQQEDSAVYLCASSLERTGLDTIYFGEGSWLTVV.